Included here is one T cell receptor (beta chain) sequence, with context. Its matching antigen is unknown. Clones were sequenced by immunoSEQ multiplex PCR, and TCRdb holds only the in-frame ones, with some missing. Of about 82,000 clones in the sample, around 93% are singletons; the top ten hold less than 0.45%. Per germline, CDR1 GTSNPN and CDR2 SVGIG (reference sequence). The V and J ends lost 0 bases and 6 bases, in that order; junction bases with no gene match: 11. This CDR3 region has 15 residues. The entry originates in a study of graft-versus-host responses after intestinal transplantation. General study results and limits: Recipient marrow contained GvH clones, some of which appeared first in ileum or blood.

The input for sequencing was unstimulated CD4+ T cells sorted from spleen or lymph node cells, taken before transplant. The V call is TRBV30, the J call TRBJ2-7, with 7 bases fitting TRBD1. This clonotype originated in a human donor who was the organ donor for an intestinal transplant. CDR3: CAWSVRLGQTGEQYF. CDR3 nucleotide sequence: TGTGCCTGGAGTGTACGCCTGGGACAGACGGGCGAGCAGTACTTC.